This T cell receptor (beta chain) was sequenced in a study of PD-L1 blockade in urothelial cancer. Study at large: Atezolizumab was started by patients at some point between 2012 and 2014 at 1,200 mg intravenously every 3 weeks. Males with bladder-origin urothelial cancer made up about 85% of the 29 patients. Study patients had been treated with 0 to 3 previous chemotherapy regimens. Investigators checked blood 3 weeks (second dose) and 6 weeks after treatment start.

Sequencing was performed with immunoSEQ multiplex PCR; in TCRdb, only in-frame clones are kept and a portion is missing. Here the sample spans about 53,000 clones, roughly 87% being singletons. This CDR3 contains 15 residues. The V gene lost 0 bases and the J gene lost 6 bases, with 11 bases spanning the gap. Per the germline V gene, CDR1 is LGHNA and CDR2 is YSLEER. This clone was seen more than once but under ten times. This sample's time point: pretreatment peripheral blood. This receptor was taken from a woman aged 60 to 75 with urothelial cancer. This chain links TRBV4-3 with TRBJ1-4; D possibly corresponds to TRBD1 (5 bases). The sequenced sample was PBMCs, obtained around atezolizumab (anti-PD-L1) treatment. The CDR3 DNA reads TGCGCCAGCAGCCAAGAGTGGGGCTTGGATGAAAAACTGTTTTTT. Its translation is CASSQEWGLDEKLFF.